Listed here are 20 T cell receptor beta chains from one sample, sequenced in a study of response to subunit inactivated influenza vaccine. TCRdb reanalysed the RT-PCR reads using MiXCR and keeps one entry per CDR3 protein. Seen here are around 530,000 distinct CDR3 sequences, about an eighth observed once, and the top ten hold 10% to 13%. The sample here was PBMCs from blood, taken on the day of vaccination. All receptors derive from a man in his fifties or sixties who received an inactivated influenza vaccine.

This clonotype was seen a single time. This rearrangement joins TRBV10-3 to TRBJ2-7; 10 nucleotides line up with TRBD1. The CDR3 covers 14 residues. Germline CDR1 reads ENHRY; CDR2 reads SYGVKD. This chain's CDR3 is CVTKFGQGGYEQYF. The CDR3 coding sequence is TGTGTCACCAAGTTCGGACAGGGGGGCTACGAGCAGTACTTC.

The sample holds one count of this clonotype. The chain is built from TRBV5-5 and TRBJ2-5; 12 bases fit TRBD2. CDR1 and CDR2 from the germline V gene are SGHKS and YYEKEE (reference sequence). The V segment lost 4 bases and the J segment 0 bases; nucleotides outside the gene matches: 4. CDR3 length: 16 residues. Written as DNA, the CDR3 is TGTGCCAGCAGCATGAGACTAGCGGGAGACCAAGAGACCCAGTACTTC. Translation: CASSMRLAGDQETQYF.

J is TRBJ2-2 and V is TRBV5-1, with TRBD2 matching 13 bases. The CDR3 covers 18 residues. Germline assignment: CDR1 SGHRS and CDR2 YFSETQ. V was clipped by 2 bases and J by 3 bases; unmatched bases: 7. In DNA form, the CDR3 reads TGCGCCAGCAGCTTCGGACTAGCGGGAGTCGTGCACACCGGGGAGCTGTTTTTT. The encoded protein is CASSFGLAGVVHTGELFF.

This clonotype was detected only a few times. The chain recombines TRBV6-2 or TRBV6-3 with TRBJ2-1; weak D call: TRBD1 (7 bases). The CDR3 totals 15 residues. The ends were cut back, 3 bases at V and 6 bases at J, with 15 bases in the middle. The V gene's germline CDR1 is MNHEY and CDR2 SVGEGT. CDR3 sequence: CASSYSRGRFNEQFF. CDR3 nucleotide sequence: TGTGCCAGCAGTTATTCCAGGGGGAGGTTCAATGAGCAGTTCTTC.

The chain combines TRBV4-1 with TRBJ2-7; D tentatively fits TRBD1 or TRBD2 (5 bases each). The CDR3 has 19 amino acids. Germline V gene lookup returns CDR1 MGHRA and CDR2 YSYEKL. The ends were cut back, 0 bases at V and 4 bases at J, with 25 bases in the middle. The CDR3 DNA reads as TGCGCCAGCAGCCAAGATCGCCGGGCCTCTACCGGGACCTCTTACGAGCAGTACTTC. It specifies CASSQDRRASTGTSYEQYF.

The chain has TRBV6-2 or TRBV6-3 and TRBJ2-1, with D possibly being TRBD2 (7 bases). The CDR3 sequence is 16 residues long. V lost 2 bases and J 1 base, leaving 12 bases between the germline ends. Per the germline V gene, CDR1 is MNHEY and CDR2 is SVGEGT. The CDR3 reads CASSYLRGHSYNEQFF. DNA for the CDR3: TGTGCCAGCAGTTACCTGCGGGGGCATTCCTACAATGAGCAGTTCTTC.

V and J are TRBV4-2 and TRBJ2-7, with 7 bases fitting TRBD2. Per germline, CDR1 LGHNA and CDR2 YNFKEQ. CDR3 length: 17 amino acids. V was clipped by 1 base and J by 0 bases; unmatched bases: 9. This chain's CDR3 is CASSQGGLAEVSYEQYF. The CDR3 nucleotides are TGTGCCAGCAGCCAAGGGGGTCTAGCGGAAGTCTCCTACGAGCAGTACTTC.

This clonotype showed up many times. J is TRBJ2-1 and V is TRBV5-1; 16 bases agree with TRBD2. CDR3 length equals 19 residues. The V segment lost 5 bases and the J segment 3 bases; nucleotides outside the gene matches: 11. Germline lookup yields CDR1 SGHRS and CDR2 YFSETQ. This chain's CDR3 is CASRVIGTSGGAGYNEQFF. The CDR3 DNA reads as TGCGCCAGCAGAGTGATAGGGACTAGCGGGGGGGCCGGCTACAATGAGCAGTTCTTC.

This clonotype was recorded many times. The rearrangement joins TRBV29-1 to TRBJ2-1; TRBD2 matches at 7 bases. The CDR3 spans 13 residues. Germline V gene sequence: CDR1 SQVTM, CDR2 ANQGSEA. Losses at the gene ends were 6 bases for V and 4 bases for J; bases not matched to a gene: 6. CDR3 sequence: CSVREEGYNEQFF. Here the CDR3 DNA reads TGCAGCGTACGGGAGGAGGGGTACAATGAGCAGTTCTTC.

The CDR3 protein is CASSPASGSFYGYTF. The CDR3 bases are TGTGCCAGCAGCCCGGCGTCAGGGAGTTTCTATGGCTACACCTTC. The chain has TRBV7-9 and TRBJ1-2; D may be TRBD1 (5 bases). Germline V gene lookup returns CDR1 SEHNR and CDR2 FQNEAQ (reference sequence). The CDR3 runs to 15 residues. The V end was cut by 5 bases, the J end by 4 bases, with 17 bases between.

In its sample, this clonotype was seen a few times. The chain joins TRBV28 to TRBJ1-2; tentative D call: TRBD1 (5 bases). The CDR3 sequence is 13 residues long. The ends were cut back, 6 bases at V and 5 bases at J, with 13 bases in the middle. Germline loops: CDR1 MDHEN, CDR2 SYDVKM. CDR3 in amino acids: CASSGTRGYGYTF. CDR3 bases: TGTGCCAGCAGCGGGACCCGCGGGTATGGCTACACCTTC.

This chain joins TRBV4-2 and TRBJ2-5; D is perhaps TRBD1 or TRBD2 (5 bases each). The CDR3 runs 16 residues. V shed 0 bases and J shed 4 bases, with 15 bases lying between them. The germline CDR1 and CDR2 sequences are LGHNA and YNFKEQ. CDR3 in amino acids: CASSQDRVRAGETQYF. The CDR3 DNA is TGTGCCAGCAGCCAAGATCGGGTCAGGGCGGGAGAGACCCAGTACTTC.

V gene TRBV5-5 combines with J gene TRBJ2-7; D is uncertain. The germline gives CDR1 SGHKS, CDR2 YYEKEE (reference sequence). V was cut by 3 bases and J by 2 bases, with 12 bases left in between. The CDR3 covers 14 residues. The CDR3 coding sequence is TGTGCCAGCAGCTACTCGGTCGGAACCTACGAGCAGTACTTC. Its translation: CASSYSVGTYEQYF.

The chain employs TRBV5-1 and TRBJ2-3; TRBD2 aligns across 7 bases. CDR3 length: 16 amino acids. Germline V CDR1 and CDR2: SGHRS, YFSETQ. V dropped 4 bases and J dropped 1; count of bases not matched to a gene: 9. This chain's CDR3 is CASSPDLAGGTDTQYF. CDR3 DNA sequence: TGCGCCAGCAGCCCGGACTTGGCGGGGGGCACAGATACGCAGTATTTT.

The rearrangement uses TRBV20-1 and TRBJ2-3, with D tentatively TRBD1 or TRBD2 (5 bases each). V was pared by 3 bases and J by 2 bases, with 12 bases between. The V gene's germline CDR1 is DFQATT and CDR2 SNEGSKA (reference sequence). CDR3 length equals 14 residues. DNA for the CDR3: TGCAGTGCTAGTAATAGGGACCTCACAGATACGCAGTATTTT. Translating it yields CSASNRDLTDTQYF.

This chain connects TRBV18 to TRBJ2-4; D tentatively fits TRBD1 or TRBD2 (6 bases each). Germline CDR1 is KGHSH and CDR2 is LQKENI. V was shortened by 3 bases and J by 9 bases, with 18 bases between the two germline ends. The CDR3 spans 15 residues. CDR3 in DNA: TGTGCCAGCTCACCCTATAGACAGGCGGGAAGCATTCAGTACTTC. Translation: CASSPYRQAGSIQYF.

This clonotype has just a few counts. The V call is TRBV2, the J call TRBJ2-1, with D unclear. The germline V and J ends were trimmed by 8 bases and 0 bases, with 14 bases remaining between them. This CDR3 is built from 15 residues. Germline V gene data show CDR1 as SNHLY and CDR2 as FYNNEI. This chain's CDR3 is CASVIGIGSYNEQFF. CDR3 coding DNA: TGTGCCAGCGTAATAGGGATCGGCTCCTACAATGAGCAGTTCTTC. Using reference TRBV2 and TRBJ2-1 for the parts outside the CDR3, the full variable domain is EPEVTQTPSHQVTQMGQEVILRCVPISNHLYFYWYRQILGQKVEFLVSFYNNEISEKSEIFDDQFSVERPDGSNFTLKIRSTKLEDSAMYFCASVIGIGSYNEQFFGPGTRLTVL.

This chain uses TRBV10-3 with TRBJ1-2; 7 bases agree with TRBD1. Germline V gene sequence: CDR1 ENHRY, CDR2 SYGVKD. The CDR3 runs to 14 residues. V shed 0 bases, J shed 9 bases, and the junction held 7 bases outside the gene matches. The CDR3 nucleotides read TGTGCCATCAGTGAGTCAACAGGGGTCGAGAGCTACACCTTC. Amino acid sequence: CAISESTGVESYTF.

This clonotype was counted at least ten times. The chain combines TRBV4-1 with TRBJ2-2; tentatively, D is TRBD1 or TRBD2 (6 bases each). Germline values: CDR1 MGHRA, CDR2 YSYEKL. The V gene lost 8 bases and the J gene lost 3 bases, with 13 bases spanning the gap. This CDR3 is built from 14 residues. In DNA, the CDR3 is TGCGCCAGCTCGGGGGACACATACACCGGGGAGCTGTTTTTT. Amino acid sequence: CASSGDTYTGELFF.

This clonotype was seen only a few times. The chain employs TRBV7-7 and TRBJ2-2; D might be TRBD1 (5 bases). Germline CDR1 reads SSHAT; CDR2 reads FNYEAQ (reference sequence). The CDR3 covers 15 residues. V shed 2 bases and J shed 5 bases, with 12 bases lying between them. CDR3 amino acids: CASSLNPPGTGELFF. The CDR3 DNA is TGTGCCAGCAGCTTAAATCCCCCAGGGACCGGGGAGCTGTTTTTT.